This record covers a single TCR beta chain. An end of the junction differs from the germline gene, which may be a read error. Three rounds of nested PCR, following a modified ARM-PCR protocol, produced the TCRbeta library. A single record per CDR3 protein comes from TCRdb applying MiXCR to the multiplex PCR reads. This table has 40,000 to 45,000 distinct CDR3 sequences, around three fifths appearing once. The data were obtained in a study of tumor and adjacent non-tumor tissue in lung cancer. This sample's RNA came from whole unsorted tissue. Distant lung tissue was collected more than 3 cm away from the tumor edge. The CDR3 contains 15 residues. The germline gives CDR1 SGHAT, CDR2 FQNNGV.

This receptor was identified in a man aged 45-65 years with non-small cell lung cancer. The gene calls are TRBV11-2 and TRBJ1-3, with D possibly being TRBD1 (5 bases). Sequencing input: distant non-tumor lung tissue. The CDR3 DNA reads as TGTGTCAGCAGCTCAGGGTGGTTCTCTGGAAACACCATATATTTT. It translates to CVSSSGWFSGNTIYF.